This TCR beta chain derives from a study of cytomegalovirus exposure and HLA in healthy donors. 13 Jbeta primers and 60 Vbeta primers were used for the PCR. Only in-frame clones appear in the TCRdb table, and some are missing; sequencing was by immunoSEQ multiplex PCR. In the table there are some 78,000 clones, roughly three quarters of which are singletons. The CDR3 runs to 14 residues. The V gene end was trimmed by 4 bases and the J gene end by 8 bases; junction bases not matched to a gene: 6. Germline CDR1 and CDR2: SGHRS and YFSETQ. The chain couples TRBV5-1 to TRBJ1-4; TRBD1 agrees at 9 bases. Sequencing was carried out using PBMCs. The clonotype was recovered from a woman aged 50 to 65 in good health and CMV-seropositive. The CDR3: CASSRRDRVEKLFF. As DNA, the CDR3 is TGCGCCAGCAGCCGCCGGGACAGGGTCGAAAAACTGTTTTTT. Using reference TRBV5-1 and TRBJ1-4 for the parts outside the CDR3, the full variable domain is KAGVTQTPRYLIKTRGQQVTLSCSPISGHRSVSWYQQTPGQGLQFLFEYFSETQRNKGNFPGRFSGRQFSNSRSEMNVSTLELGDSALYLCASSRRDRVEKLFFGSGTQLSVL.